This T cell receptor beta chain derives from a study of PD-1 blockade in classical Hodgkin lymphoma (dated by TCRdb to between 2020 and 2021). Background on the whole study: Nivolumab dosing was 3 mg/kg intravenously every 2 weeks, continuing until either disease progression or unacceptable toxicity. A peripheral blood immune signature of response to PD-1 blockade in classical Hodgkin lymphoma was defined using TCR beta sequencing and CyTOF.

The Qiagen DNeasy kit was used to extract genomic DNA from unsorted PBMCs and from the negatively selected CD4+ and CD8+ fractions. TCR beta CDR3 regions were subjected to amplification by immunoSEQ multiplex PCR with primers that anneal to V and J segments. A synthetic immune receptor repertoire was used to minimize amplification bias, and remaining bias was computationally removed after sequencing. For the original study's pipeline: Custom Python scripts were used to quantify repertoire diversity as the Shannon entropy index. Unsorted, CD4+ and CD8+ repertoires were analyzed separately, except for combined analyses in which CD4+ and CD8+ sequences were merged in silico. A clone was considered expanded if an increase in frequency of at least 2-fold after treatment relative to C1D1 was found, and a pseudocount of 0.5 was applied to clones undetected at baseline. Singleton clones were defined as clones with 0 or 1 copy at C1D1, and non-singleton clones were defined as clones with 2 or more copies. Clones expanded in unsorted samples were annotated as CD4+, CD8+ or unknown by matching protein sequences in sorted samples from the same patient. Wilcoxon tests were applied to paired samples to test diversity changes from C1D1 to C4D1. TCRdb took this table from immuneACCESS and kept in-frame rearrangements with V and J called. Such tables lack part of the clones; where checked against another copy, unresolved V genes explain under half of the gap, and the rest is unexplained. V and J calls and clone size are copied from that table; D and trimming were computed from the DNA. The table for this sample lists about 27,000 clones; about 78% of them were counted only once. The ten largest make up roughly 35% of the sample.

General study outcomes and caveats: The study was limited to a single clinical trial cohort, and causes of repertoire differences, possibly disease activity or prior therapy, remained undefined. By C4D1, a significant rise was seen in CD4+ TCR diversity but not in CD8+ TCR diversity (p=0.0027 vs p=0.16), and the rise was most apparent among complete responders (p=0.02). Trial patients achieving complete response had baseline diversity similar to newly diagnosed patients, whereas partial responders and progressors had significantly lower diversity. Newly diagnosed patients were reported to have lower baseline TCR diversity than healthy donors, and relapsed/refractory patients were reported to have lower baseline TCR diversity still. Diversity was lower in patients who began nivolumab less than 1 year after ASCT, so these patients were left out of later analyses to avoid confounding by immune reconstitution.

Interpreted using the paper, the time point label stands for: cycle 2 day 1 (C2D1) of nivolumab. All trial patients had relapsed after autologous stem cell transplantation, with cohorts A, B and C differing in prior brentuximab vedotin exposure. The trial cohort comprised 60 or so patients with relapsed/refractory classical Hodgkin lymphoma whose best overall responses were complete response, partial response or progressive disease. In the multi-cohort phase II CheckMate 205 trial, trial patients received single-agent nivolumab. An independent review committee assessed best overall response using the 2007 International Working Group response criteria. Trial PBMCs were obtained immediately prior to nivolumab initiation (C1D1) and on therapy at cycle 2 day 1 and cycle 4 day 1. Peripheral blood was collected in 8 mL Vacutainer Cell Preparation Tubes, from which PBMCs were isolated by centrifugation and then cryopreserved.

As encoded in the germline V gene, CDR1 is SQVTM while CDR2 is ANQGSEA. V is clipped by 4 bases and J by 6 bases, and the sequence between their germline boundaries is 6 bases long. Counted from cysteine to phenylalanine, this CDR3 has 10 amino acids. The sequence is cut down to CDR3 DNA, 30 bases in frame from base 1. On this clone itself: Its binding antigen is unknown. Base qualities are not provided; no much larger clone lies one nucleotide away.

The rearranged segments are TRBV29-1 and TRBJ1-2; TRBD1 is a weak D gene call, 5 bases matching. Sequences were derived from peripheral blood mononuclear cells (PBMCs), sampled before the second cycle of nivolumab. The source of this sequence is a human donor with classical Hodgkin lymphoma. The DNA sequence reads TGCAGCGTTGCGGGGGATGGCTACACCTTC. This sequence encodes CSVAGDGYTF.